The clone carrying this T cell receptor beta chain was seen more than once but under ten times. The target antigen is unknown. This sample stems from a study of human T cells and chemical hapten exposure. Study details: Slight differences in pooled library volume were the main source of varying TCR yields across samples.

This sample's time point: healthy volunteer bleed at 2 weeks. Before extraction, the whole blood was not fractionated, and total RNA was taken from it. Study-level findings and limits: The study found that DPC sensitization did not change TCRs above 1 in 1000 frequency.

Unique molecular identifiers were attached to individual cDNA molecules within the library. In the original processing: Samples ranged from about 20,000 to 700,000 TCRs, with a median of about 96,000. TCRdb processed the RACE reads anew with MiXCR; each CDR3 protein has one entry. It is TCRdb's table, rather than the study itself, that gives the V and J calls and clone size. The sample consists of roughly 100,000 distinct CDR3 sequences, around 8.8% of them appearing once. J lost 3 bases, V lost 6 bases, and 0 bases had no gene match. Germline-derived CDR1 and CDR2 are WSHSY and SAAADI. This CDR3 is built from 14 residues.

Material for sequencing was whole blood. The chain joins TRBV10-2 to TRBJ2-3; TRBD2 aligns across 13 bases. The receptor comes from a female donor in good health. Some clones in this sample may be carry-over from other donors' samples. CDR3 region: CASRLAGGTDTQYF. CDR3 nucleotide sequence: TGCGCCAGCAGACTAGCGGGAGGGACAGATACGCAGTATTTT.